This T cell receptor (beta chain) was captured by sequencing in a study of cytotoxic CD8 clonotypes in ibrutinib-treated CLL. The study, taken as a whole, reports: Public clonotypes were uncommon and contracted or stayed stable on treatment.

The planned depth of sequencing spanned 1 in 200,000 to 1 in 1 million T cells. The repertoire was sequenced with immunoSEQ multiplex PCR; TCRdb's copy has only in-frame clones and lacks some. The top ten clones hold 16% of a sample with about 35,000 clones, about 70% of them seen once. The table lists this clone with a few counts. Its specificity is unknown. This material consisted of PBMCs, taken at disease progression, from a patient treated with ibrutinib. The clonotype was recovered from a human donor with chronic lymphocytic leukemia.

The CDR3 protein is CASSDPSGLSYEQYF. CDR3 DNA: TGTGCCAGCAGTGATCCTAGCGGCCTATCCTACGAGCAGTACTTC. This chain links TRBV6-1 with TRBJ2-7; 7 bases fit TRBD2. Germline assignment: CDR1 MNHNS and CDR2 SASEGT. CDR3 length: 15 amino acids. The J segment lost 1 base and the V segment lost 3 bases, leaving 6 bases of the junction unmatched.